Sequencing of this T cell receptor beta chain was carried out in a study of cytomegalovirus exposure and HLA in healthy donors. Study-wide results and caveats: In an earlier analysis, most TCR beta V segments were productive about 87% or about 30% of the time. Reports state that TCR beta sequences accurately predicted most subjects' HLA-A and HLA-B alleles.

Primers for the PCR totalled 60 Vbeta and 13 Jbeta. As handled by the study authors: Approximately 86 million unique TCR beta chains, roughly 10 million shared, were counted in a later analysis. Assay used: immunoSEQ multiplex PCR; TCRdb lists only in-frame clones, some missing. The DNA was the basis for D and trimming; V, J and clone size are from that table. The sample table sets out 100,000 to 150,000 clones. Germline lookup yields CDR1 SGHNT and CDR2 YYREEE (reference sequence). The CDR3 has 16 residues. V shed 4 bases and J 3 bases; nucleotides not matched to a gene: 9. Remarks on this clone: The target antigen is unknown.

At the time of sampling, donors were nominally healthy, though unrecorded immune exposures were likely. V and J are TRBV5-4 and TRBJ2-7; 11 positions agree with TRBD1. The sample taken for sequencing was PBMCs. The clonotype originates from a middle-aged man in good health and CMV-seronegative. CDR3 loop: CASSSTPGQGVYEQYF. CDR3 nucleotides: TGTGCCAGCAGCAGTACTCCGGGACAGGGGGTCTACGAGCAGTACTTC.